These 15 T cell receptor beta chains share one sample of origin, sequenced in a study of T cells in localized non-small cell lung cancer. TCRdb keeps only in-frame clones here, not all; method: immunoSEQ multiplex PCR. The sample holds nearly 25,000 clones, approximately 86% seen once. The source was peripheral blood, collected before any cancer treatment. The receptors were gathered from a male donor at least 60 years old with stage II squamous cell lung carcinoma.

This clone appeared a few times. The chain combines TRBV19 with TRBJ2-7; perhaps D is TRBD1 or TRBD2 (5 bases each). The germline gives CDR1 LNHDA, CDR2 SQIVND (reference sequence). V was pared by 3 bases and J by 5 bases, with 8 bases between. This CDR3 has 12 residues. The CDR3 is CASSIRGDEQYF. CDR3 nucleotide sequence: TGTGCCAGTAGTATTCGAGGGGACGAGCAGTACTTC. The full variable domain, rest sourced from reference TRBV19 and TRBJ2-7, is DGGITQSPKYLFRKEGQNVTLSCEQNLNHDAMYWYRQDPGQGLRLIYYSQIVNDFQKGDIAEGYSVSREKKESFPLTVTSAQKNPTAFYLCASSIRGDEQYFGPGTRLTVT.

This clone appeared a single time. The chain combines TRBV10-2 with TRBJ1-2; D gene unclear. CDR1 and CDR2 from the germline V gene are WSHSY and SAAADI. The V end was cut by 8 bases, the J end by 6 bases, with 31 bases between. CDR3 length: 18 residues. The chain's CDR3 is CASPFSEKPVGSAHGYTF. The CDR3 nucleotides are TGCGCCAGCCCTTTTAGTGAAAAGCCAGTCGGCAGCGCCCATGGCTACACCTTC.

The chain is built from TRBV27 and TRBJ2-3, with D unresolved. V lost 6 bases and J lost 6, with 16 bases in between. Germline V CDR1 and CDR2: MNHEY, SMNVEV (reference sequence). This CDR3 is 14 amino acids long. CDR3: CASSLKNHADTQYF. The CDR3, as DNA: TGTGCCAGCAGCTTAAAAAATCATGCCGATACGCAGTATTTT.

In DNA, the CDR3 is TGTGCCAGTTCGACGGGGGCCAACGTCCTGACTTTC. Amino acids: CASSTGANVLTF. This rearrangement joins TRBV28 to TRBJ2-6; no clear D gene. Germline assignment: CDR1 MDHEN and CDR2 SYDVKM. This CDR3 comprises 12 residues. The V end was cut by 9 bases, the J end by 4 bases, with 7 bases between.

This clone was seen more than once but under ten times. V is TRBV2 and J is TRBJ1-5; 11 bases are shared with TRBD1. The V gene end was trimmed by 3 bases and the J gene end by 7 bases; junction bases not matched to a gene: 8. The CDR3 is 16 residues long. Germline loops: CDR1 SNHLY, CDR2 FYNNEI. CDR3 nucleotides: TGTGCCAGCAGTGATTGGGGACAGGGGGAAGGACAGCCCCAGCATTTT. Its translation is CASSDWGQGEGQPQHF.

The V gene is TRBV19, the J gene TRBJ1-2; 8 nucleotides align to TRBD1. There are 16 residues in the CDR3. V lost 4 bases, J lost 2 bases, and 9 bases stayed unmatched. Germline lookup yields CDR1 LNHDA and CDR2 SQIVND (reference sequence). CDR3 amino acids: CASSTRQGRVNYGYTF. CDR3 nucleotides: TGTGCCAGTAGTACAAGACAGGGGAGGGTCAACTATGGCTACACCTTC.

V usage is TRBV4-1 and J usage is TRBJ2-3; D might be TRBD1 (5 bases). Trimming took off 2 bases at V and 2 bases at J, with 11 bases between the two ends. The CDR3 sequence is 15 residues long. Germline CDR1 MGHRA, CDR2 YSYEKL. CDR3 sequence: CASSQQGYSTDTQYF. In DNA, the CDR3 is TGCGCCAGCAGCCAACAGGGATACTCCACAGATACGCAGTATTTT.

The chain is built from TRBV5-6 and TRBJ2-3; 7 bases are a match to TRBD2. The V gene's germline CDR1 is SGHDT and CDR2 YYEEEE. J lost 5 bases, V lost 2 bases, and 8 bases had no gene match. The CDR3 is 15 amino acids. The CDR3 loop is CASSLGAGEVDTQYF. The CDR3 nucleotides are TGTGCCAGCAGCTTAGGGGCGGGGGAAGTAGATACGCAGTATTTT.

The J gene is TRBJ1-1, the V gene TRBV10-3; D is unresolved. There are 13 residues in the CDR3. Trimming pared 5 bases from V and 1 base from J, leaving 8 bases between. CDR1 ENHRY and CDR2 SYGVKD come from the germline V gene. CDR3 region: CAISLGKNTEAFF. Here the CDR3 DNA reads TGTGCCATCAGTTTGGGAAAGAACACTGAAGCTTTCTTT.

The chain joins TRBV7-9 to TRBJ1-1; D call uncertain. Per germline, CDR1 SEHNR and CDR2 FQNEAQ (reference sequence). The CDR3 runs to 15 residues. The V end lost 3 bases, the J end lost 1 base, and 12 bases lay between the germline ends. CDR3 coding DNA: TGTGCCAGCAGCTTGGGTGCGGGAGCGAACACTGAAGCTTTCTTT. Its protein is CASSLGAGANTEAFF.

The V call is TRBV28, the J call TRBJ2-6; D is unresolved. CDR1 is MDHEN and CDR2 is SYDVKM in the germline V gene. V was pared by 2 bases and J by 0 bases, with 5 bases between. The CDR3 covers 15 residues. The CDR3 loop reads CASSLQVSGANVLTF. As DNA, the CDR3 is TGTGCCAGCAGTTTACAGGTCTCTGGGGCCAACGTCCTGACTTTC.

This rearrangement joins TRBV4-3 to TRBJ1-3; D is perhaps TRBD1 (6 bases). Germline lookup yields CDR1 LGHNA and CDR2 YSLEER. V shed 1 base and J shed 0 bases, with 16 bases lying between them. The CDR3 spans 18 residues. CDR3 nucleotide sequence: TGCGCCAGCAGCCAAGTCCACGGACAGCTCTCCTCTGGAAACACCATATATTTT. It codes for CASSQVHGQLSSGNTIYF.

This CDR3 reads CASSPGQYGVSEAFF. In nucleotides, the CDR3 is TGTGCCAGCAGCCCCGGACAATATGGAGTGTCTGAAGCTTTCTTT. The gene calls are TRBV11-3 and TRBJ1-1, with a tentative D call TRBD1 (5 bases). Germline V gene sequence: CDR1 SGHNT, CDR2 YENEEA. The CDR3 runs 15 residues. Trimming took off 5 bases at V and 6 bases at J, with 19 bases between the two ends.

The J gene is TRBJ2-3, the V gene TRBV7-2; TRBD2 matches 8 bases. The junction had 8 bases not matched to a gene; V was cut back by 6 bases and J by 0 bases. This CDR3 is 16 amino acids long. The germline V gene has CDR1 SGHTA and CDR2 FQGNSA. The CDR3 region is CASRPPGGRSTDTQYF. The CDR3 nucleotides are TGTGCCAGCAGACCGCCGGGCGGGAGGAGCACAGATACGCAGTATTTT.

V is TRBV28 and J is TRBJ2-7; 9 bases are shared with TRBD1. Germline assignment: CDR1 MDHEN and CDR2 SYDVKM. V dropped 3 bases and J dropped 5; count of bases not matched to a gene: 5. This CDR3 spans 14 amino acids. The CDR3 sequence is CASSFGQGIDEQYF. CDR3 coding DNA: TGTGCCAGCAGTTTCGGACAGGGGATAGACGAGCAGTACTTC.